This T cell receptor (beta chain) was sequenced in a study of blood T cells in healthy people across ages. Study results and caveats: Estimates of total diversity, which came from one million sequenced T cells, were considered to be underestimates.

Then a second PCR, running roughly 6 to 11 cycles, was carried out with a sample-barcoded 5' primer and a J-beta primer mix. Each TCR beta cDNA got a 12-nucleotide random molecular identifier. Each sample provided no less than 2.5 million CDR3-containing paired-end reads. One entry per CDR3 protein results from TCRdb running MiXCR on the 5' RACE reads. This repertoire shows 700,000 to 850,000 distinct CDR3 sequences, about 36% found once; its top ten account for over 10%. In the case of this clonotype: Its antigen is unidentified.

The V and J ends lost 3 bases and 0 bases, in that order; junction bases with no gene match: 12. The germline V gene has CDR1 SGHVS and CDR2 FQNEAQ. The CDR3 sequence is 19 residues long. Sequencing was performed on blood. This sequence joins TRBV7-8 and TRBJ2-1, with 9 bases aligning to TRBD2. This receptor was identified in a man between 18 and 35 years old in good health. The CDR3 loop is CASSFAVSGGSSSYNEQFF. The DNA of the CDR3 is TGTGCCAGCAGCTTCGCCGTCAGCGGGGGGTCAAGCTCCTACAATGAGCAGTTCTTC. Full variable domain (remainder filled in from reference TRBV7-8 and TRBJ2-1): GAGVSQSPRYKVAKRGQDVALRCDPISGHVSLFWYQQALGQGPEFLTYFQNEAQLDKSGLPSDRFFAERPEGSVSTLKIQRTQQEDSAVYLCASSFAVSGGSSSYNEQFFGPGTRLTVL.